This entry features one TCR beta chain sequence. No antigen is known for it. Germline CDR1 and CDR2: MNHEY and SMNVEV (reference sequence). The CDR3 has 18 amino acids. V gave up 5 bases and J gave up 11 bases; unmatched junction bases: 24. This specimen belongs to a study of blood T cells in healthy people across ages. Study background: Template switching retrieved approximately one barcoded beta molecule for each two T cells. The study, taken as a whole, reports: Observed TCR beta diversity per million T cells went down as age went up. This fall followed a roughly linear course with age.

PCR was performed a second time for roughly 7 to 11 cycles using a sample-barcoded 5' primer and a J-beta primer mix. A template-switch adaptor with 12 random nucleotides tagged each cDNA molecule. Sequencing recovered at least 2.5 million CDR3-containing paired-end reads from each sample. TCRdb reprocessed the 5' RACE reads with MiXCR, giving one entry per CDR3 protein. The data contain 1.5 million to 1.8 million distinct CDR3 sequences, roughly 43% of them singletons. The material sequenced was blood. The receptor was derived from a woman between 18 and 30 years old in good health. J is TRBJ2-5 and V is TRBV27; 9 nucleotides match TRBD2. The CDR3 sequence: CASSPIKTLAGLNNEQYF. The DNA of the CDR3 is TGTGCCAGCAGTCCAATTAAAACTCTAGCGGGGCTAAACAATGAGCAGTACTTC.